This entry concerns a single T cell receptor beta chain. The antigen remains unidentified. The protocol was immunoSEQ multiplex PCR, while the TCRdb copy is restricted to in-frame clones and leaves out a portion. The sample shows about 99,000 clones, around 88% of them seen only once. The data derive from a study of radiotherapy plus CTLA-4 blockade in lung cancer. Findings and limits, study-wide: Radiotherapy was combined with ipilimumab, and tumor-derived TCR clones then expanded in blood.

The V end lost 5 bases, the J end lost 6 bases, and 17 bases lay between the germline ends. The germline CDR1 and CDR2 sequences are MNHEY and SMNVEV (reference sequence). The CDR3 is 14 residues long. The specimen comprised peripheral blood, sampled from a patient treated with radiotherapy plus ipilimumab. The rearrangement joins TRBV27 to TRBJ2-7; maybe TRBD2 (6 bases). This receptor was obtained from a human donor with non-small cell lung cancer that progressed on radiotherapy plus ipilimumab. The CDR3 loop is CASSEGDSDGEQYF. CDR3 coding DNA: TGTGCCAGCAGTGAAGGGGACTCCGACGGCGAGCAGTACTTC.